This is a list of T cell receptor beta chains from one sample in a study of T-cell reconstitution after alpha-beta-depleted transplantation in children. Each CDR3 protein gets one entry after TCRdb re-called the PCR reads with MiXCR. The table shows about 870,000 distinct CDR3 sequences, with roughly 15% occurring only once. The input for sequencing was PBMCs, mostly from graft donor cells, taken 360 days after TCRalphabeta/CD19-depleted stem cell transplant. The source is a male patient aged 10 to 17 who had a stem cell transplant for acute lymphoblastic leukemia, so the T cells may come from the graft donor. The CDR3 runs from the conserved cysteine through the conserved F or W. A D gene is named only where the DNA matches it firmly. Clone size is stated in some rows and not others, as once, few, many or a class when expanded.

d_gene,j_gene,v_gene,abundance,CDR3nt,CDR3aa
-,TRBJ1-1,TRBV20-1,few,TGCAGTGCGACTCAGGGCCTGAGGACTGAAGCTTTCTTT,CSATQGLRTEAFF
-,TRBJ1-1,TRBV5-1,few,TGCGCCAGCAGCTACGCAGGGATGAACACTGAAGCTTTCTTT,CASSYAGMNTEAFF
-,TRBJ1-5,TRBV12-3/TRBV12-4,-,TGTGCCAGCAGTTGGGCCAGGAAACAGCCCCAGCATTTT,CASSWARKQPQHF
TRBD2,TRBJ2-1,TRBV27,-,TGTGCCAGCCGGGCTAGCGGGATGGGCAGTGAGCAGTTCTTC,CASRASGMGSEQFF
TRBD2,TRBJ2-1,TRBV5-4,-,TGTGCCAGCAGCACTCTAGCGGACCTTTACAATGAGCAGTTCTTC,CASSTLADLYNEQFF
-,TRBJ2-7,TRBV29-1,few,TGCAGCGTTGAGACCCGGGACGGCCTCACCTACGAGCAGTACTTC,CSVETRDGLTYEQYF
TRBD2,TRBJ2-7,TRBV7-8,-,TGTGCCAGCAGCTACCTCATACTAGCGGGAGTAGAGCAGTACTTC,CASSYLILAGVEQYF
-,TRBJ2-7,TRBV20-1,-,TGCAGTGCTAGCGAGGGGATACAGGTTCCCAACGAGCAGTACTTC,CSASEGIQVPNEQYF
-,TRBJ2-5,TRBV10-3,few,TGTGCCATCAGTGATGGATTGGAAGAGACCCAGTACTTC,CAISDGLEETQYF
-,TRBJ2-5,TRBV6-6,-,TGTGCCAGCAGTTACTCCATAGAGACCCAGTACTTC,CASSYSIETQYF
TRBD2,TRBJ2-7,TRBV20-1,-,TGCAGTGCTCCCGGACTAGCGGGAATTAGGGACGAGCAGTACTTC,CSAPGLAGIRDEQYF
TRBD1,TRBJ2-7,TRBV19,few,TGTGCCAGTTATTTACGACAGGGGTACGAGCAGTACTTC,CASYLRQGYEQYF
-,TRBJ1-1,TRBV20-1,-,TGCAGTGCTCTTAGGGACGTCGGCCCTGAAGCTTTCTTT,CSALRDVGPEAFF
TRBD1,TRBJ2-7,TRBV3-1,few,TGTGCCAGCAGCCAAGCTTTGGGGGCAGGGGGCAACGAGCAGTACTTC,CASSQALGAGGNEQYF
TRBD1,TRBJ1-4,TRBV5-1,-,TGCGCCAGCAGCTTGGCTGCGGGACAGAATGAAAAACTGTTTTTT,CASSLAAGQNEKLFF
TRBD1,TRBJ2-1,TRBV5-1,many,TGCGCCAGCAGCTTGGGAACAGGGGCAAGAGAGCAGTTCTTC,CASSLGTGAREQFF
-,TRBJ1-1,TRBV29-1,once,TGCAGCGTTGGGATCGGGGGTAGGAAAACTGAAGCTTTCTTT,CSVGIGGRKTEAFF
-,TRBJ2-5,TRBV5-1,-,TGCGCCAGCAGCAGAGGGCCGGACCAAGAGACCCAGTACTTC,CASSRGPDQETQYF
-,TRBJ1-1,TRBV21-1,-,TGTGCCAGCATGGACTATGAAGCTTTCTTT,CASMDYEAFF
TRBD2,TRBJ2-3,TRBV20-1,-,TGCAGTGATAGTTTCTTCGTGCCTAGCGGGAGCAATACGCAGTATTTT,CSDSFFVPSGSNTQYF
-,TRBJ2-3,TRBV7-9,-,TGTGCCAGCAGCTTAGCGCTGGCACAGGTAGCAGATACGCAGTATTTT,CASSLALAQVADTQYF
-,TRBJ1-2,TRBV5-1,-,TGCGCCAGCAGCTTGGACAGCAGCGCGTATGGCTACACCTTC,CASSLDSSAYGYTF
-,TRBJ2-5,TRBV2,-,TGTGCCAGCAGTGAAGCGCCCCGAATTTCAAATAGCGGACAAGAGACCCAGTACTTC,CASSEAPRISNSGQETQYF
TRBD2,TRBJ2-3,TRBV4-2,-,TGTGCCAGCAGCCAAGGGCTAGCGGGAGGGCCGGGCACAGATACGCAGTATTTT,CASSQGLAGGPGTDTQYF
TRBD1,TRBJ2-5,TRBV7-9,-,TGTGCCAGCAGACCTACAGGGGATAAAGAGACCCAGTACTTC,CASRPTGDKETQYF
-,TRBJ2-7,TRBV4-1,few,TGCGCCAGCAGCCAAGTCATCCTCCGGGACGGTGACTCCTACGAGCAGTACTTC,CASSQVILRDGDSYEQYF
TRBD1,TRBJ1-5,TRBV10-3,few,TGTGCCATCAGTGATCAGGGGGCGAGCAATCAGCCCCAGCATTTT,CAISDQGASNQPQHF
-,TRBJ2-3,TRBV7-3,few,TGTGCCAGCAGCTTGGGTTTTGGGCCAGATACGCAGTATTTT,CASSLGFGPDTQYF
-,TRBJ2-3,TRBV24-1,-,TGTGCCACCAGTGATTTCGGTCGGAGGGGTACAGATACGCAGTATTTT,CATSDFGRRGTDTQYF
-,TRBJ1-1,TRBV7-3,many,TGTGCCAGCAGCGCCCAACTGGGGAGGGACACTGAAGCTTTCTTT,CASSAQLGRDTEAFF
-,TRBJ2-7,TRBV6-2/TRBV6-3,few,TGTGCCAGCAGTTACTCCGGCAGGACAAAGGTAGTCCTCACTCCCAACGAGCAGTACTTC,CASSYSGRTKVVLTPNEQYF
-,TRBJ1-5,TRBV12-3/TRBV12-4,-,TGTGCCAGCAGGCAGGGTCTGATTCAGCCCCAGCATTTT,CASRQGLIQPQHF
-,TRBJ2-7,TRBV20-1,few,TGCAGTGCTAGAGAGAATCGGGCAGGGTCCCCCTACGAGCAGTACTTC,CSARENRAGSPYEQYF
-,TRBJ2-7,TRBV4-1,-,TGCGCCAGCAGCCAAGCCTGGCGGGGTACCTACGAGCAGTACTTC,CASSQAWRGTYEQYF
-,TRBJ2-5,TRBV20-1,-,TGCAGTCCGACTGGACAGCAATATGGGACCCAGTACTTC,CSPTGQQYGTQYF
TRBD2,TRBJ2-1,TRBV19,-,TGTGCCAGTAGTATGACTAGCGGGTACTCCTACAATGAGCAGTTCTTC,CASSMTSGYSYNEQFF
-,TRBJ1-1,TRBV27,few,TGTGCCAGCAGTTTCCGGCCTAGGGACACTGAAGCTTTCTTT,CASSFRPRDTEAFF
-,TRBJ1-1,TRBV18,few,TGTGCCAGCTCACCACGGACGGTCACTAACACTGAAGCTTTCTTT,CASSPRTVTNTEAFF
TRBD1,TRBJ2-7,TRBV18,many,TGTGCCAGCTCACGACAGGGCGGCGAAGAGCAGTACTTC,CASSRQGGEEQYF
-,TRBJ2-5,TRBV6-1,-,TGTGCCAGCGGCCGGGAAGAGACCCAGTACTTC,CASGREETQYF
-,TRBJ2-7,TRBV20-1,many,TGCAGTGCTAGAGATCTAGCGTGGAGCTCCTACGAGCAGTACTTC,CSARDLAWSSYEQYF
TRBD2,TRBJ2-1,TRBV6-5,-,TGTGCCACCGGGACTAGCGGGTCGGTTGGTAGGAATGAGCAGTTCTTC,CATGTSGSVGRNEQFF
TRBD2,TRBJ2-1,TRBV18,many,TGTGCCAGCTCACCAGAGGCTAGCGGGAGGCGTGAGCAGTTCTTC,CASSPEASGRREQFF
-,TRBJ2-1,TRBV10-3,few,TGTGCCATCGTTCGGGACGTCCTATACAATGAGCAGTTCTTC,CAIVRDVLYNEQFF
-,TRBJ2-3,TRBV20-1,many,TGCAGTGCCGCCCGAGGGGCCTCCACAGATACGCAGTATTTT,CSAARGASTDTQYF
TRBD2,TRBJ2-1,TRBV4-1,few,TGCGCCAGCAGCCGAGGACTAGCGGGAGGGTTTTGGGATGAGCAGTTCTTC,CASSRGLAGGFWDEQFF
-,TRBJ1-1,TRBV11-2,many,TGTGCCAGCAGCTTATCTAACAGGGAGGACACTGAAGCTTTCTTT,CASSLSNREDTEAFF
-,TRBJ2-7,TRBV5-1,-,TGCGCCAGCAGCGTGCACAGGGACAACCCGTACGAGCAGTACTTC,CASSVHRDNPYEQYF
TRBD1,TRBJ1-4,TRBV25-1,-,TGTGCCAGCAGTGAATACCGGCCAGGGGGCTCTGAAAAACTGTTTTTT,CASSEYRPGGSEKLFF
-,TRBJ2-3,TRBV6-6,-,TGTGCCAGCAGTTCTCCGCAGCCAGATACGCAGTATTTT,CASSSPQPDTQYF